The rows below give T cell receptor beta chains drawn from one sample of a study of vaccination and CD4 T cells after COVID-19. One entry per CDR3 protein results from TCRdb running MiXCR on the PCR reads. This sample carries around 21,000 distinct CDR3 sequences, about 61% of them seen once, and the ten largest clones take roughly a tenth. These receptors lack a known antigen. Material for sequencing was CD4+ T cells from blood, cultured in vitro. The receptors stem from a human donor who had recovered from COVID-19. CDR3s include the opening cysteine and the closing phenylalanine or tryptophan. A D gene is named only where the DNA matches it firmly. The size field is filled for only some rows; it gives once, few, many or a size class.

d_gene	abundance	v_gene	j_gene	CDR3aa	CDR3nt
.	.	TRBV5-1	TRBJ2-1	CASSFASGHTYNEQFF	TGCGCCAGCAGCTTCGCATCGGGGCACACCTACAATGAGCAGTTCTTC
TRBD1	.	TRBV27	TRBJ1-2	CASSLSAGGGYTF	TGTGCCAGCAGTTTATCGGCAGGGGGAGGCTACACCTTC
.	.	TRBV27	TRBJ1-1	CASSLRGLGEAFF	TGTGCCAGCAGCCTGCGGGGGCTTGGTGAAGCTTTCTTT
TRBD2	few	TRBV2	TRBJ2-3	CASSGGSGGGRHTDTQYF	TGTGCCAGCAGTGGTGGTAGCGGGGGGGGACGACACACAGATACGCAGTATTTT
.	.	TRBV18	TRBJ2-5	CASSPRMGAVMETQYF	TGTGCCAGCTCACCAAGGATGGGGGCAGTGATGGAGACCCAGTACTTC
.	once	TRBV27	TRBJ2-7	CASGRRTLSSYEQYF	TGTGCCAGCGGTCGCAGGACACTGAGCTCCTACGAGCAGTACTTC
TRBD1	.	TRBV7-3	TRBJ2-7	CASSPDRWAYEQYF	TGTGCCAGCAGCCCGGACAGGTGGGCCTACGAGCAGTACTTC
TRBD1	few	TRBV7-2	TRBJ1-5	CASSAGGNSNQPQHF	TGTGCCAGCAGCGCAGGGGGCAATAGCAATCAGCCCCAGCATTTT
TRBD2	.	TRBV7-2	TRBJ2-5	CASSLGGTSGGQETQCF	TGTGCCAGCAGCTTAGGTGGGACTAGCGGGGGCCAAGAGACCCAGTGCTTC
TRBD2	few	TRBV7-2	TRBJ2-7	CASRERGGRDEQYF	TGTGCCAGCAGAGAGCGGGGGGGTAGGGACGAGCAGTACTTC
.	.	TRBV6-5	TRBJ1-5	CASSSHSNQPQHF	TGTGCCAGCAGTTCGCACTCTAATCAGCCCCAGCATTTT
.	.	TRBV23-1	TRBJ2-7	CASSHHSYEQYF	TGCGCCAGCAGTCACCACAGCTACGAGCAGTACTTC
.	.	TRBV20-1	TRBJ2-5	CSAQDIGRQETQYF	TGCAGTGCCCAGGACATCGGACGGCAAGAGACCCAGTACTTC
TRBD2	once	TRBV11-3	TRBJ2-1	CASSPRTSGVGGEQFF	TGTGCCAGCAGCCCCCGGACTAGCGGGGTGGGGGGGGAGCAGTTCTTC
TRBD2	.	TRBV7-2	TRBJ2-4	CASSLGTSGGAAKNIQYF	TGTGCCAGCAGCTTGGGGACTAGCGGGGGGGCGGCCAAAAACATTCAGTACTTC
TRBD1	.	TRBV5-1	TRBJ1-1	CASGQDRGGTEAFF	TGCGCCAGCGGTCAAGACAGGGGGGGCACTGAAGCTTTCTTT
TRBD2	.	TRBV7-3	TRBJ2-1	CASGLGTSANNEQFF	TGTGCCAGCGGTCTTGGGACTAGCGCTAACAATGAGCAGTTCTTC
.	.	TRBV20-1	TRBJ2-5	CSARGSGVETQYF	TGCAGTGCTAGGGGGTCGGGGGTGGAGACCCAGTACTTC
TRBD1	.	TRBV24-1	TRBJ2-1	CATSDRDRGNEQFF	TGTGCCACCAGTGATCGGGACAGGGGCAATGAGCAGTTCTTC
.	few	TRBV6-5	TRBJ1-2	CASSYIGAGYTF	TGTGCCAGCAGTTATATTGGGGCTGGCTACACCTTC